Listed here are 7 T cell receptor beta chains from one sample, sequenced in a study of T cell repertoires in cytomegalovirus infection. Which antigens these TCRs recognize remains unknown. TCRdb reanalysed the reads using MiXCR and keeps one entry per CDR3 protein. In the table there are 300,000 to 400,000 distinct CDR3 sequences, almost 30% of which are singletons. The sequencing here drew on cultured PBMCs, taken from culture after CMV antigen stimulation. Receptors were obtained from a human donor in good health (CMV status not recorded). Some clones in this sample may be carry-over from other donors' samples.

The chain's CDR3 is CATSRDSRTGNEQFF. For the CDR3, the DNA is TGTGCCACCAGCAGAGATAGTCGGACAGGGAATGAGCAGTTCTTC. V is TRBV15 and J is TRBJ2-1; TRBD1 aligns across 8 bases. Trimming removed 0 bases from V and 7 bases from J; junction bases left unmatched: 5. There are 15 residues in the CDR3. Germline V CDR1 and CDR2: LNHNV, YYDKDF (reference sequence).

The gene calls are TRBV19 and TRBJ2-7; 10 bases align to TRBD2. There are 18 residues in the CDR3. Trimming cost V 4 bases and J 3 bases; bases outside gene matches: 15. Germline CDR1 is LNHDA and CDR2 is SQIVND (reference sequence). The CDR3 loop is CASSKVAGGTGRSYEQYF. Written as DNA, the CDR3 is TGTGCCAGTAGTAAGGTAGCGGGAGGTACGGGCCGCAGCTACGAGCAGTACTTC.

This clonotype has only a few counts. The J gene is TRBJ2-7, the V gene TRBV6-1; 7 bases are a match to TRBD2. CDR1 is MNHNS, CDR2 SASEGT, per germline. V trimming: 1 base; J trimming: 4 bases; junction bases outside the gene matches: 10. The CDR3 is 16 residues long. The CDR3 reads CASSEEAGEGAYEQYF. The CDR3 nucleotides read TGTGCCAGCAGTGAAGAGGCGGGGGAAGGCGCATACGAGCAGTACTTC.

The rearrangement joins TRBV7-9 to TRBJ2-7; 7 bases align to TRBD2. Germline CDR1 SEHNR, CDR2 FQNEAQ (reference sequence). The CDR3 runs 14 residues. Trimming at V came to 1 base and at J to 7 bases, leaving 7 bases not matched to a gene. This chain's CDR3 is CASSLGSTSWEQYF. DNA of the CDR3: TGTGCCAGCAGCTTAGGGTCGACTAGCTGGGAGCAGTACTTC.

The chain uses TRBV5-1 and TRBJ2-3; 9 bases agree with TRBD2. There are 16 residues in the CDR3. V lost 0 bases and J lost 1; bases outside the gene matches: 3. Germline CDR1 and CDR2: SGHRS and YFSETQ. The CDR3, as DNA: TGCGCCAGCAGCTTGGCGAGCGGGGGGCGCACAGATACGCAGTATTTT. Translating it yields CASSLASGGRTDTQYF.

V gene TRBV19 combines with J gene TRBJ2-3, with a possible D match to TRBD1 (6 bases). Germline CDR1 and CDR2: LNHDA and SQIVND (reference sequence). The ends were cut back, 5 bases at V and 2 bases at J, with 14 bases in the middle. The CDR3 is 15 residues long. The CDR3 loop reads CASSSETGFTDTQYF. CDR3 bases: TGTGCCAGTAGTTCCGAGACAGGATTCACAGATACGCAGTATTTT.

The chain recombines TRBV7-3 with TRBJ2-6; D unresolved. Germline V lookup: CDR1 SGHTA, CDR2 FQGTGA. The CDR3 consists of 15 residues. The V end was cut by 1 base, the J end by 6 bases, with 10 bases between. CDR3 coding DNA: TGTGCCAGCAGCTTAAACCCTCTCGTGGCCAACGTCCTGACTTTC. It yields the protein CASSLNPLVANVLTF.